The next 16 T cell receptor beta chains were all read from a single sample in a study of T cell repertoires in cytomegalovirus infection. TCRdb recomputed calls from the reads with MiXCR, one row per CDR3 protein. Among approximately 240,000 distinct CDR3 sequences, around 12% were seen once, and the ten largest hold 1.6%. Input material: PBMCs. These receptors were obtained from a human donor in good health (CMV status not recorded). Some clones in this sample may be carry-over from other donors' samples.

This clonotype came up many times. The rearrangement joins TRBV18 to TRBJ2-5; D might be TRBD1 (6 bases). V lost 3 bases and J 0 bases, leaving 11 bases between the germline ends. The CDR3 spans 15 residues. CDR1 and CDR2 from the germline V gene are KGHSH and LQKENI. CDR3 region: CASSPEDRYQETQYF. In DNA, the CDR3 is TGTGCCAGCTCACCCGAGGACAGATACCAAGAGACCCAGTACTTC.

This clonotype was seen only a few times. The chain carries TRBV7-3 and TRBJ1-2; 8 nucleotides align to TRBD1. Germline CDR1 SGHTA, CDR2 FQGTGA. The CDR3 loop spans 13 amino acids. Trimming cost V 5 bases and J 6 bases; bases outside gene matches: 5. The CDR3 region is CASSPTGVDGYTF. Written as DNA, the CDR3 is TGTGCCAGCAGCCCGACAGGGGTGGATGGCTACACCTTC. Supplemented by reference TRBV7-3 and TRBJ1-2, the full variable domain reads GAGVSQTPSNKVTEKGKYVELRCDPISGHTALYWYRQSLGQGPEFLIYFQGTGAADDSGLPNDRFFAVRPEGSVSTLKIQRTERGDSAVYLCASSPTGVDGYTFGSGTRLTVV.

This clonotype was seen a few times. V gene TRBV5-1 combines with J gene TRBJ2-3, with D maybe TRBD2 (6 bases). Germline CDR1 and CDR2: SGHRS and YFSETQ. Between the trimmed V and J ends, which lost 4 bases and 6 bases, there was a span of 21 bases. The CDR3 extends over 16 amino acids. CDR3 amino acids: CASSGLSSEGADTQYF. The CDR3, as DNA: TGCGCCAGCAGCGGGCTTTCTAGCGAGGGCGCGGATACGCAGTATTTT.

In DNA, the CDR3 is TGTGCCAGCAGTTTAGGAGGGCGGGACGGCAAAAACATTCAGTACTTC. It encodes CASSLGGRDGKNIQYF. This rearrangement joins TRBV28 to TRBJ2-4; D perhaps matches TRBD2 (6 bases). The CDR3 has 16 amino acids. V shed 2 bases and J shed 3 bases, with 14 bases lying between them. Germline V gene data show CDR1 as MDHEN and CDR2 as SYDVKM.

The chain carries TRBV12-3 or TRBV12-4 and TRBJ2-1, with 8 bases identical to TRBD2. CDR3 length: 15 residues. J lost 6 bases, V lost 2 bases, and 6 bases had no gene match. The CDR3 here is CASSLLTLAGNEQFF. The CDR3 DNA reads TGTGCCAGCAGTTTATTAACGCTAGCGGGCAATGAGCAGTTCTTC.

In its sample, this clonotype was seen many times. The chain has TRBV7-2 and TRBJ1-2; 9 bases agree with TRBD1. CDR3 length equals 15 residues. Germline trimming cut 5 bases from V and 8 bases from J; bases unmatched to any gene: 12. Germline loops: CDR1 SGHTA, CDR2 FQGNSA. The CDR3 protein is CASSVTGGDVGGYTF. CDR3 DNA: TGTGCCAGCAGCGTGACAGGGGGGGACGTCGGCGGCTACACCTTC.

The table lists this clonotype with many counts. This chain's CDR3 is CASSAQLTYNEQFF. The DNA for the CDR3 is TGTGCCAGTAGTGCTCAGCTCACTTACAATGAGCAGTTCTTC. The chain links TRBV19 to TRBJ2-1; no clear D. V was clipped by 5 bases and J by 4 bases, with 12 bases between them. The V gene's germline CDR1 is LNHDA and CDR2 SQIVND (reference sequence). The CDR3 covers 14 residues.

This clonotype was recorded a few times. The chain carries TRBV6-2 or TRBV6-3 and TRBJ1-1; D perhaps matches TRBD1 (6 bases). Germline V gene sequence: CDR1 MNHEY, CDR2 SVGEGT. V was shortened by 5 bases and J by 1 base, with 11 bases between the two germline ends. CDR3 size: 14 residues. CDR3 nucleotide sequence: TGTGCCAGCAGTACGAAGGACAGGAACACTGAAGCTTTCTTT. This gives the protein CASSTKDRNTEAFF.

The chain has TRBV10-3 and TRBJ2-5, with 7 bases matching TRBD1. The J segment lost 4 bases and the V segment lost 2 bases, leaving 4 bases of the junction unmatched. This CDR3 has 14 residues. Germline V CDR1 and CDR2: ENHRY, SYGVKD. CDR3: CAISETGDGETQYF. DNA of the CDR3: TGTGCCATCAGTGAGACAGGGGACGGAGAGACCCAGTACTTC.

This clonotype was detected many times. This chain uses TRBV7-3 with TRBJ2-7, with a possible D match to TRBD1 (6 bases). Germline V gene sequence: CDR1 SGHTA, CDR2 FQGTGA. The length of the CDR3 is 17 residues. V shed 5 bases and J shed 0 bases, with 20 bases lying between them. The CDR3 here is CASSRPEGDMSSYEQYF. The CDR3 DNA follows: TGTGCCAGCAGCCGCCCTGAGGGGGACATGAGCTCCTACGAGCAGTACTTC.

V and J are TRBV6-2 or TRBV6-3 and TRBJ2-7; D is ambiguous. This CDR3 spans 14 amino acids. V gave up 4 bases and J gave up 3 bases, with 13 bases separating them. Germline V gene sequence: CDR1 MNHEY, CDR2 SVGEGT. CDR3 in DNA: TGTGCCAGCAGTTTGGGCCTCCTGGACTACGAGCAGTACTTC. Translated: CASSLGLLDYEQYF.

The chain carries TRBV6-2 or TRBV6-3 and TRBJ2-7; TRBD1 matches 9 bases. The CDR3 loop spans 16 amino acids. CDR1 MNHEY and CDR2 SVGEGT come from the germline V gene. The junction had 10 bases not matched to a gene; V was cut back by 5 bases and J by 2 bases. CDR3 sequence reads: CASSRITGTGTYEQYF. CDR3 bases: TGTGCCAGCAGTCGAATAACCGGGACAGGGACCTACGAGCAGTACTTC.

The chain links TRBV23-1 to TRBJ1-6; D possibly corresponds to TRBD1 (6 bases). TRBV23-1 is flagged as an ORF with uncertain function. The V and J ends lost 2 bases and 10 bases respectively, with 21 bases between them. This CDR3 is 17 amino acids long. CDR3 sequence: CASSQTPKGKGGSPLHF. The CDR3 DNA reads as TGCGCCAGCAGTCAAACCCCGAAGGGGAAAGGGGGATCACCCCTCCACTTT.

The table lists this clonotype with a few counts. V and J are TRBV19 and TRBJ2-3; TRBD1 matches 10 bases. Germline V CDR1 and CDR2: LNHDA, SQIVND (reference sequence). This CDR3 is 15 amino acids long. Unmatched junction bases numbered 1, after V lost 3 bases and J lost 1 base. The CDR3 region is CASSMGTGGTDTQYF. Here the CDR3 DNA reads TGTGCCAGTAGTATGGGGACAGGGGGCACAGATACGCAGTATTTT.

The chain employs TRBV18 and TRBJ1-5, with D uncertain. Germline CDR1 is KGHSH and CDR2 is LQKENI. This CDR3 has 14 amino acids. V was clipped by 3 bases and J by 0 bases, with 6 bases between them. The CDR3 DNA is TGTGCCAGCTCACCCAGGATTAGCAATCAGCCCCAGCATTTT. Translation gives CASSPRISNQPQHF.

This chain links TRBV6-2 or TRBV6-3 with TRBJ2-5; D not certain. V was cut by 8 bases and J by 5 bases, with 9 bases left in between. The CDR3 contains 11 residues. Germline V gives CDR1 MNHEY, CDR2 SVGEGT. The DNA of the CDR3 is TGTGCCAGCGGTGCCGGGGAGACCCAGTACTTC. This encodes CASGAGETQYF.